This TCR beta chain derives from a study of cytomegalovirus exposure and HLA in healthy donors. Study results and caveats: Follow-up analysis later connected one missense variant in DCLRE1C with trimming of TCR beta V- and J-genes.

A remark on this clone: The target antigen is unknown.

The primer mix had 60 Vbeta and 13 Jbeta primers. This table comes from immunoSEQ multiplex PCR, and its TCRdb copy is limited to in-frame clones, with some not included. The sample includes some 130,000 clones, around 75% seen only once; the top ten take around 3%. Trimming removed 3 bases from V and 2 bases from J, with 11 bases in between. The V gene's germline CDR1 is SGHVS and CDR2 FQNEAQ. There are 14 residues in the CDR3. The receptor comes from a female donor in good health and CMV-seronegative. The rearrangement links TRBV7-8 to TRBJ2-7; D is uncertain. Material: PBMCs. CDR3 DNA: TGTGCCAGCAGCTTCGCCAAACAAGCCTACGAGCAGTACTTC. Amino acid sequence: CASSFAKQAYEQYF.